The 6 T cell receptor beta chains presented below share a single source sample, sequenced in a study of blood T cell repertoires in COVID-19. Sequenced by immunoSEQ multiplex PCR; TCRdb stores in-frame clones only, minus some. The sample contains some 250,000 clones, about 90% of which appear only once. Material for sequencing was peripheral blood. These TCRs come from a man aged 55 to 69 with acute or convalescent COVID-19.

This rearrangement joins TRBV5-6 to TRBJ2-1, with a possible D match to TRBD1 (6 bases). This CDR3 is 17 amino acids long. With 0 bases removed from V and 9 bases from J, the gap between germline ends came to 22 bases. Germline values: CDR1 SGHDT, CDR2 YYEEEE. CDR3 in amino acids: CASSLVVGGPTFGEQFF. In DNA form, the CDR3 reads TGTGCCAGCAGCTTGGTAGTTGGGGGCCCGACGTTTGGTGAGCAGTTCTTC. The full variable domain, with the rest looked up from reference TRBV5-6 and TRBJ2-1, is DAGVTQSPTHLIKTRGQQVTLRCSPKSGHDTVSWYQQALGQGPQFIFQYYEEEERQRGNFPDRFSGHQFPNYSSELNVNALLLGDSALYLCASSLVVGGPTFGEQFFGPGTRLTVL.

This clone was detected only once. The chain combines TRBV5-1 with TRBJ2-7; TRBD2 aligns across 8 bases. Germline V gene lookup returns CDR1 SGHRS and CDR2 YFSETQ. The CDR3 contains 14 residues. The ends lost 0 bases at V and 6 bases at J; junction bases unmatched: 5. CDR3 sequence: CASSLALAVPEQYF. In DNA form, the CDR3 reads TGCGCCAGCAGCTTGGCACTAGCGGTGCCCGAGCAGTACTTC.

This chain uses TRBV30 with TRBJ2-2; 12 nucleotides match TRBD2. There are 16 residues in the CDR3. Germline assignment: CDR1 GTSNPN and CDR2 SVGIG (reference sequence). Germline trimming cut 2 bases from V and 1 base from J; bases unmatched to any gene: 2. DNA of the CDR3: TGTGCCTGGAGTCCACTAGCGGGAGGGAACACCGGGGAGCTGTTTTTT. This sequence encodes CAWSPLAGGNTGELFF.

This clone came up once. V and J are TRBV18 and TRBJ2-7; 9 bases agree with TRBD1. Trimming took 5 bases from V and 0 from J; bases not matched to a gene: 11. This CDR3 spans 17 amino acids. The V gene's germline CDR1 is KGHSH and CDR2 LQKENI. This CDR3 is CASSSSGTGGFSYEQYF. The CDR3 DNA reads as TGTGCCAGCTCATCGAGCGGCACAGGGGGCTTCTCCTACGAGCAGTACTTC.

This chain joins TRBV19 and TRBJ2-5; 9 bases align to TRBD1. Germline CDR1 is LNHDA and CDR2 is SQIVND (reference sequence). Trimming at V came to 6 bases and at J to 0 bases, leaving 2 bases not matched to a gene. The CDR3 loop spans 14 amino acids. CDR3 nucleotides: TGTGCCAGTAGCGGACAGGGGCACCAAGAGACCCAGTACTTC. Residues: CASSGQGHQETQYF.

This clone was detected only a few times. V usage is TRBV28 and J usage is TRBJ1-6, with D possibly matching TRBD1 (5 bases). The CDR3 extends over 17 amino acids. V was cut by 2 bases and J by 0 bases, with 11 bases left in between. Germline V lookup: CDR1 MDHEN, CDR2 SYDVKM. The chain's CDR3 is CASSLEGANSYNSPLHF. CDR3 nucleotides: TGTGCCAGCAGTTTAGAAGGGGCAAACTCCTATAATTCACCCCTCCACTTT.